Listed here are 13 T cell receptor beta chains from one sample, sequenced in a study of blood T cell repertoires in COVID-19. Repertoires were generated with immunoSEQ multiplex PCR, while TCRdb's copy carries only in-frame clones and drops some. The sample carries more than 130,000 clones, about four fifths recorded once. Sequences were obtained from peripheral blood. Source of these receptors: a woman of 80 years or more in a cohort sampled during active or convalescent COVID-19.

V usage is TRBV12-3 or TRBV12-4 and J usage is TRBJ1-4, with 8 bases fitting TRBD1. The J segment lost 12 bases and the V segment lost 2 bases, leaving 5 bases of the junction unmatched. The CDR3 length is 13 residues. CDR3 in amino acids: CASSLPGGFELFF. The CDR3 nucleotides are TGTGCCAGCAGTTTACCAGGGGGCTTTGAACTGTTTTTT.

This clone appeared a single time. The V gene is TRBV4-1, the J gene TRBJ1-2; 12 nucleotides align to TRBD1. This CDR3 region has 16 residues. CDR1 MGHRA and CDR2 YSYEKL come from the germline V gene. Trimming took 4 bases from V and 4 from J; bases not matched to a gene: 7. As DNA, the CDR3 is TGCGCCAGCAGCCCCGGGACAGGGGGCATTGGCTATGGCTACACCTTC. Its protein product is CASSPGTGGIGYGYTF.

The chain couples TRBV4-2 to TRBJ1-2; the D is unclear. This CDR3 contains 14 residues. Trimming took off 2 bases at V and 6 bases at J, with 13 bases between the two ends. The germline V gene has CDR1 LGHNA and CDR2 YNFKEQ. DNA of the CDR3: TGTGCCAGCAGCCAAACTCGGACTGGAAATGGCTACACCTTC. As protein: CASSQTRTGNGYTF.

V is TRBV6-2 or TRBV6-3 and J is TRBJ2-5; 7 bases agree with TRBD2. CDR3 length equals 15 residues. J gave up 3 bases and V 2 bases, and 6 bases lay outside the gene matches. Per germline, CDR1 MNHEY and CDR2 SVGEGT. The DNA for the CDR3 is TGTGCCAGCAGTTACACCGGGACTACAAAAGAGACCCAGTACTTC. Translating it yields CASSYTGTTKETQYF.

This chain joins TRBV2 and TRBJ1-4, with TRBD1 identical over 11 bases. CDR1 and CDR2 from the germline V gene are SNHLY and FYNNEI. V was clipped by 6 bases and J by 6 bases; unmatched bases: 3. The CDR3 length is 14 residues. This chain's CDR3 is CASRTGQGDEKLFF. The CDR3 DNA sequence: TGTGCCAGCAGAACGGGACAGGGGGATGAAAAACTGTTTTTT.

The CDR3 DNA follows: TGTGCCAGCAGTCTCTCCCGGGATCGCTACACCTTC. Protein sequence: CASSLSRDRYTF. The chain couples TRBV28 to TRBJ1-2, with D uncertain. CDR3 length: 12 residues. V was trimmed by 5 bases and J by 9 bases, leaving 13 bases between them. The germline V gene encodes CDR1 MDHEN and CDR2 SYDVKM.

V usage is TRBV18 and J usage is TRBJ2-3; D is unresolved. Germline V gene sequence: CDR1 KGHSH, CDR2 LQKENI. There are 15 residues in the CDR3. Deletions cut 3 bases from V and 0 bases from J, with 10 bases between. CDR3: CASSPSKLSTDTQYF. CDR3 nucleotide sequence: TGTGCCAGCTCACCCTCTAAGCTTAGCACAGATACGCAGTATTTT.

The V gene is TRBV7-2, the J gene TRBJ1-1; D ambiguous. V was trimmed by 4 bases and J by 4 bases, leaving 10 bases between them. There are 13 residues in the CDR3. In germline, CDR1 is SGHTA, CDR2 FQGNSA. CDR3 region: CASSSRRSTEAFF. The CDR3 bases are TGTGCCAGCAGCTCCCGGAGGTCCACTGAAGCTTTCTTT. Variable domain in full (rest from reference TRBV7-2 and TRBJ1-1): GAGVSQSPSNKVTEKGKDVELRCDPISGHTALYWYRQSLGQGLEFLIYFQGNSAPDKSGLPSDRFSAERTGGSVSTLTIQRTQQEDSAVYLCASSSRRSTEAFFGQGTRLTVV.

The rearrangement uses TRBV5-6 and TRBJ2-7; weak D call: TRBD2 (6 bases). V was trimmed by 4 bases and J by 3 bases, leaving 20 bases between them. This CDR3 is 16 amino acids long. Germline CDR1 SGHDT, CDR2 YYEEEE. This chain's CDR3 is CASSAGTVRPFYEQYF. The CDR3 DNA sequence: TGTGCCAGCAGCGCCGGGACTGTGCGACCTTTCTACGAGCAGTACTTC.

The chain carries TRBV5-4 and TRBJ1-2; D is unclear. Trimming stripped 1 base from V and 4 bases from J, with 8 bases between. Germline V gives CDR1 SGHNT, CDR2 YYREEE (reference sequence). The CDR3 sequence is 13 residues long. The CDR3 here is CASSLLRSYGYTF. CDR3 in DNA: TGTGCCAGCAGCTTGCTCAGAAGCTATGGCTACACCTTC.

This clone turned up a few times. The chain employs TRBV19 and TRBJ2-2; 9 bases are shared with TRBD2. CDR3 length: 17 amino acids. The trim removed 3 bases at V and 6 bases at J, leaving 11 bases unmatched. Germline CDR1 and CDR2: LNHDA and SQIVND (reference sequence). The chain's CDR3 is CASSMASGVNGAGELFF. CDR3 coding DNA: TGTGCCAGTAGTATGGCTAGCGGGGTCAACGGGGCCGGGGAGCTGTTTTTT.

V and J are TRBV11-1 and TRBJ2-3, with TRBD1 matching over 8 bases. Germline trimming cut 5 bases from V and 4 bases from J; bases unmatched to any gene: 8. The germline V gene has CDR1 SGHAT and CDR2 FQDESV (reference sequence). The CDR3 consists of 15 residues. CDR3 coding DNA: TGTGCCAGCAGCCTCGGACAGGGCCGTGCAGATACGCAGTATTTT. This encodes CASSLGQGRADTQYF.

The V and J genes are TRBV3-1 (or the pseudogene TRBV3-2) and TRBJ1-4; 8 bases are shared with TRBD1. The CDR3 covers 13 residues. V was pared by 3 bases and J by 8 bases, with 2 bases of the junction left unmatched. Per the germline V gene, CDR1 is LGHDT and CDR2 is YNNKEL (reference sequence). This CDR3 reads CASSHRTGEKLFF. CDR3 coding DNA: TGTGCCAGCAGCCATAGGACAGGGGAAAAACTGTTTTTT.